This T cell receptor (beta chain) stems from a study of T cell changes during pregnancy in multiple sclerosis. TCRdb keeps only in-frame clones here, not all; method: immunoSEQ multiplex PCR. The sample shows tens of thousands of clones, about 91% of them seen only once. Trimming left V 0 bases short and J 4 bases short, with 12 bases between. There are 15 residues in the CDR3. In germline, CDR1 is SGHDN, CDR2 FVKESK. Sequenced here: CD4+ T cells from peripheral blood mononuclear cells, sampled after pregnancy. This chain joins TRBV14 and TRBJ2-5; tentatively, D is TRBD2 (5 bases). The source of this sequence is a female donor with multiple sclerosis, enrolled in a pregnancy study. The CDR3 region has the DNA TGTGCCAGCAGCCAAGAACGGAGGCTCGGAGAGACCCAGTACTTC. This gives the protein CASSQERRLGETQYF.